The 9 T cell receptor beta chains in this list originate from one sample, sequenced in a study of control samples from healthy donors and cancer patients. Method: immunoSEQ multiplex PCR; TCRdb's copy keeps in-frame clones and lacks some. This table holds just over 150,000 clones, roughly 89% found once. Material for sequencing was blood. The receptors were sampled from a man aged 25-40 years in good health.

The chain uses TRBV18 and TRBJ2-2; no clear D gene. CDR1 and CDR2 from the germline V gene are KGHSH and LQKENI. Deletions cut 3 bases from V and 4 bases from J, with 6 bases between. The CDR3 sequence is 13 residues long. CDR3 in amino acids: CASSPVSTGELFF. The CDR3 DNA reads TGTGCCAGCTCACCTGTCAGCACCGGGGAGCTGTTTTTT.

The chain combines TRBV5-6 with TRBJ1-5; D is undetermined. In germline, CDR1 is SGHDT, CDR2 YYEEEE. V dropped 0 bases and J dropped 6 bases, with 10 bases sitting between them. The CDR3 spans 14 residues. CDR3 region: CASSLGEARQPQHF. The DNA of the CDR3 is TGTGCCAGCAGCTTGGGGGAGGCGCGTCAGCCCCAGCATTTT.

This clone showed up just once. The chain uses TRBV9 and TRBJ1-4, with 7 nucleotides matching TRBD1. The CDR3 runs to 15 residues. Germline values: CDR1 SGDLS, CDR2 YYNGEE. Unmatched junction bases numbered 4, after V lost 1 base and J lost 4 bases. The CDR3 reads CASSVRGTVNEKLFF. The CDR3 bases are TGTGCCAGCAGCGTAAGGGGGACAGTTAATGAAAAACTGTTTTTT.

The chain recombines TRBV12-3 or TRBV12-4 with TRBJ1-2, with unresolved D. The CDR3 contains 12 residues. V lost 3 bases and J 13 bases, leaving 15 bases between the germline ends. CDR3 amino acids: CASSLVRKESTF. The CDR3 coding sequence is TGTGCCAGCAGTTTGGTGCGTAAGGAGTCCACCTTC.

This chain connects TRBV23-1 to TRBJ2-3; 9 bases are a match to TRBD1. TRBV23-1 is marked as an open reading frame, function uncertain. V shed 2 bases and J 11 bases; nucleotides not matched to a gene: 2. This CDR3 is built from 12 residues. The CDR3 DNA reads as TGCGCCAGCAGTCAACCGGGACAGGGGCAGTATTTT. Its translation is CASSQPGQGQYF.

The gene calls are TRBV5-1 and TRBJ1-6, with D hard to call. CDR3 size: 17 residues. CDR1 SGHRS and CDR2 YFSETQ come from the germline V gene. V lost 0 bases, J lost 0 bases, and 10 bases lay in between. The CDR3 is CASSLEGWSSYNSPLHF. CDR3 sequence (DNA): TGCGCCAGCAGCTTGGAAGGATGGAGCTCCTATAATTCACCCCTCCACTTT.

The genes are TRBV5-5 and TRBJ1-2, with D perhaps matching TRBD1 (6 bases). The V and J ends lost 4 bases and 2 bases respectively, with 12 bases between them. The germline V gene has CDR1 SGHKS and CDR2 YYEKEE (reference sequence). CDR3 length: 14 residues. CDR3 nucleotides: TGTGCCAGCAGCGAACAGGGTAACAACTATGGCTACACCTTC. Translating gives CASSEQGNNYGYTF.

This chain connects TRBV6-5 to TRBJ1-4; D is ambiguous. The germline V gene has CDR1 MNHEY and CDR2 SVGAGI. The CDR3 has 15 residues. V lost 5 bases and J 5 bases, leaving 15 bases between the germline ends. The CDR3 region is CASSTSHEPNEKLFF. In DNA form, the CDR3 reads TGTGCCAGCAGTACTTCCCACGAACCCAATGAAAAACTGTTTTTT.

In nucleotides, the CDR3 is TGTGCCAGCAGTACAGGTCCTATTGATGAGCAGTTCTTC. This codes for CASSTGPIDEQFF. V is TRBV7-6 and J is TRBJ2-1; a possible D gene is TRBD1 (5 bases). The germline V and J ends were trimmed by 6 bases and 8 bases, with 14 bases remaining between them. From germline, CDR1 is SGHVS and CDR2 FNYEAQ. The CDR3 is made up of 13 amino acids. Full variable domain (remainder filled in from reference TRBV7-6 and TRBJ2-1): GAGVSQSPRYKVTKRGQDVALRCDPISGHVSLYWYRQALGQGPEFLTYFNYEAQQDKSGLPNDRFSAERPEGSISTLTIQRTEQRDSAMYRCASSTGPIDEQFFGPGTRLTVL.